The 26 T cell receptor beta chains below come from one sample, sequenced in a study of monozygotic twins with inflammatory bowel disease. Reanalyzing the 5' RACE reads, TCRdb keeps one entry per CDR3 protein, without DNA. The sample has about 160,000 distinct CDR3 sequences. Sequences were obtained from blood. The receptors here all came from a human donor with ulcerative colitis or Crohn's disease, or a healthy co-twin of an affected twin (not recorded which).

The genes are TRBV12-3 or TRBV12-4 and TRBJ2-1; as DNA is missing, the TRBD2 call by TCRdb cannot be tested. There are 15 residues in the CDR3. The CDR3 loop is CASSPLSSGRNEQFF.

J is TRBJ2-1 and V is TRBV28; TCRdb names TRBD2, which stays unverified in the absence of DNA. There are 14 residues in the CDR3. CDR1 is MDHEN and CDR2 is SYDVKM in the germline V gene. CDR3 region: CASSLLSGYNEQFF.

CDR3 protein: CAISTGTLLSYNEQFF. V is TRBV10-3 and J is TRBJ2-1; TCRdb gives TRBD1 as the D gene, but with no DNA this cannot be confirmed. The CDR3 covers 16 residues. The germline CDR1 and CDR2 sequences are ENHRY and SYGVKD.

The chain links TRBV12-3 or TRBV12-4 to TRBJ2-7; the TCRdb call, TRBD1, lacks DNA for checking. The CDR3 has 13 amino acids. CDR3 region: CASSRGDTGRGYF.

The J gene is TRBJ2-1, the V gene TRBV30; TCRdb's D call of TRBD2 is untestable without DNA. From germline, CDR1 is GTSNPN and CDR2 SVGIG (reference sequence). The CDR3 consists of 13 residues. The CDR3 loop reads CAWSGLAADEQFF. The complete variable domain, with remaining parts taken from reference TRBV30 and TRBJ2-1, reads SQTIHQWPATLVQPVGSPLSLECTVEGTSNPNLYWYRQAAGRGLQLLFYSVGIGQISSEVPQNLSASRPQDRQFILSSKKLLLSDSGFYLCAWSGLAADEQFFGPGTRLTVL.

The V call is TRBV23-1, the J call TRBJ2-2; absent DNA, TCRdb's TRBD2 call cannot be checked. TRBV23-1 belongs to the ORF category, with a function that is uncertain. This CDR3 is built from 17 residues. CDR3 protein: CASSQSKRDPNTGELFF.

V usage is TRBV6-4 and J usage is TRBJ2-1; the TCRdb call, TRBD2, lacks DNA for checking. Per germline, CDR1 MRHNA and CDR2 SNTAGT. The CDR3 consists of 16 residues. This chain's CDR3 is CASSRRTSGTYNEQFF.

The chain couples TRBV13 to TRBJ1-2. The CDR3 length is 15 residues. Germline lookup yields CDR1 PRHDT and CDR2 FYEKMQ (reference sequence). This chain's CDR3 is CASSRGGNRVDGYTF.

This chain connects TRBV24-1 to TRBJ2-5; the D call from TCRdb, TRBD2, cannot be confirmed without DNA. This CDR3 is built from 17 residues. Germline CDR1 KGHDR, CDR2 SFDVKD. This CDR3 is CATSDLHTSAKQETQYF.

The chain is built from TRBV19 and TRBJ2-6; there is no DNA to check the TCRdb D call of TRBD1. CDR1 is LNHDA, CDR2 SQIVND, per germline (reference sequence). This CDR3 is 17 amino acids long. This CDR3 reads CASSTYDRGTGANVLTF.

This rearrangement joins TRBV5-4 to TRBJ1-6. From germline, CDR1 is SGHNT and CDR2 YYREEE (reference sequence). There are 14 residues in the CDR3. CDR3 sequence reads: CASSPQQVNSPLHF.

This rearrangement joins TRBV12-3 or TRBV12-4 to TRBJ1-3; TCRdb picks TRBD1, but there is no DNA to check that call. This CDR3 comprises 17 residues. The CDR3 loop reads CASSLLGQGLTGNTIYF.

The chain has TRBV3-1 and TRBJ1-1; the D gene TCRdb calls, TRBD1, cannot be checked with no DNA. Germline CDR1 and CDR2: LGHDT and YNNKEL (reference sequence). The CDR3 has 15 residues. CDR3 in amino acids: CASSHPGTGGTEAFF.

The chain joins TRBV19 to TRBJ2-3; checking the TCRdb D call of TRBD2 is not possible without DNA. Germline values: CDR1 LNHDA, CDR2 SQIVND (reference sequence). There are 15 residues in the CDR3. Here the CDR3 reads CASSTTSGSTDTQYF. The whole variable domain, remainder taken from reference TRBV19 and TRBJ2-3, is DGGITQSPKYLFRKEGQNVTLSCEQNLNHDAMYWYRQDPGQGLRLIYYSQIVNDFQKGDIAEGYSVSREKKESFPLTVTSAQKNPTAFYLCASSTTSGSTDTQYFGPGTRLTVL.

The J gene is TRBJ2-4, the V gene TRBV24-1; TCRdb's D gene call, TRBD2, goes unchecked for lack of DNA. The CDR3 covers 15 residues. Germline V gene sequence: CDR1 KGHDR, CDR2 SFDVKD. The CDR3 protein is CATSPGEGRGNIQYF.

V usage is TRBV9 and J usage is TRBJ2-1; TCRdb's D call, TRBD2, is unchecked because there is no DNA. Germline V gene lookup returns CDR1 SGDLS and CDR2 YYNGEE. CDR3 size: 15 residues. The CDR3 protein is CASSVASGRVGEQFF.

The V and J genes are TRBV5-1 and TRBJ1-2; TCRdb gives TRBD1 as the D gene, but with no DNA this cannot be confirmed. CDR1 is SGHRS and CDR2 is YFSETQ in the germline V gene. CDR3 length: 14 amino acids. CDR3 sequence: CASSAGQGAIGYTF.

The chain combines TRBV6-5 with TRBJ2-2; absent DNA, TCRdb's TRBD1 call cannot be checked. Looked up from germline, CDR1 is MNHEY and CDR2 is SVGAGI. CDR3 size: 12 residues. The CDR3 loop reads CASSYSGRELFF.

The chain couples TRBV6-5 to TRBJ1-2; no DNA is available, so the TRBD1 call from TCRdb remains unchecked. CDR1 and CDR2 (germline): MNHEY, SVGAGI. There are 13 residues in the CDR3. Here the CDR3 reads CAATGGRSYGYTF.

The chain couples TRBV5-1 to TRBJ2-3; the D call from TCRdb, TRBD2, cannot be confirmed without DNA. The V gene's germline CDR1 is SGHRS and CDR2 YFSETQ. The CDR3 is 17 residues long. The CDR3 loop is CASSLGRGLAGRDTQYF.

This chain joins TRBV5-5 and TRBJ2-2. CDR1 and CDR2 from the germline V gene are SGHKS and YYEKEE (reference sequence). The CDR3 runs 15 residues. This chain's CDR3 is CASSFIDINTGELFF.

This chain uses TRBV20-1 with TRBJ2-2; checking the TCRdb D call of TRBD2 is not possible without DNA. This CDR3 is built from 17 residues. CDR1 is DFQATT and CDR2 is SNEGSKA in the germline V gene (reference sequence). This CDR3 reads CSAPKALAGVNTGELFF.

This CDR3 reads CASSPRRTSRDEQFF. The V gene is TRBV5-1, the J gene TRBJ2-1; TCRdb returns TRBD2, unconfirmable since there is no DNA. CDR1 is SGHRS, CDR2 YFSETQ, per germline. The CDR3 is 15 amino acids.

The CDR3 protein is CASSQDPPSEDTQYF. The V call is TRBV3-1, the J call TRBJ2-3. Germline assignment: CDR1 LGHDT and CDR2 YNNKEL (reference sequence). The CDR3 length is 15 residues.

The genes are TRBV20-1 and TRBJ2-7; TCRdb calls TRBD2, which cannot be checked without DNA. Germline assignment: CDR1 DFQATT and CDR2 SNEGSKA (reference sequence). The CDR3 consists of 15 residues. The CDR3 region is CSAPSLAESSYEQYF.

The CDR3 loop reads CASSTQQGRGNQPQHF. The chain links TRBV19 to TRBJ1-5; TCRdb outputs TRBD1, but without DNA this stays unchecked. CDR3 length: 16 amino acids. Germline V gene data show CDR1 as LNHDA and CDR2 as SQIVND (reference sequence).